Following are 3 T cell receptor beta chains from one sample sequenced in a study of CD8 T cells in ankylosing spondylitis. Via MiXCR, TCRdb re-called the 5' RACE reads, giving one row per CDR3 protein. Of roughly 35,000 distinct CDR3 sequences in the sample, around an eighth were seen once. The specimen sequenced was synovial fluid, either unsorted or a sorted T cell fraction (not recorded which). These receptor sequences come from a male donor with ankylosing spondylitis.

CDR3 sequence (DNA): TGTGCCAGCAGCGTGGGGGCTAGCGGGACGGAGACCCAGTACTTC. Translation: CASSVGASGTETQYF. The chain couples TRBV9 to TRBJ2-5; 9 bases agree with TRBD2. V lost 2 bases, J lost 5 bases, and 7 bases stayed unmatched. Germline V gene sequence: CDR1 SGDLS, CDR2 YYNGEE. The CDR3 covers 15 residues.

The gene calls are TRBV20-1 and TRBJ2-2, with no clear D. CDR1 is DFQATT, CDR2 SNEGSKA, per germline (reference sequence). The CDR3 loop spans 13 amino acids. Trimming cost V 0 bases and J 6 bases, with 8 bases left between them. CDR3 amino acids: CSARDPPAGELFF. DNA of the CDR3: TGCAGTGCTAGAGATCCCCCGGCCGGGGAGCTGTTTTTT.

The rearrangement links TRBV29-1 to TRBJ2-7; D remains unclear. CDR1 SQVTM and CDR2 ANQGSEA come from the germline V gene. This CDR3 has 10 residues. V was shortened by 4 bases and J by 2 bases, with 3 bases between the two germline ends. In DNA form, the CDR3 reads TGCAGCGTTGGCACCTACGAGCAGTACTTC. This sequence encodes CSVGTYEQYF.